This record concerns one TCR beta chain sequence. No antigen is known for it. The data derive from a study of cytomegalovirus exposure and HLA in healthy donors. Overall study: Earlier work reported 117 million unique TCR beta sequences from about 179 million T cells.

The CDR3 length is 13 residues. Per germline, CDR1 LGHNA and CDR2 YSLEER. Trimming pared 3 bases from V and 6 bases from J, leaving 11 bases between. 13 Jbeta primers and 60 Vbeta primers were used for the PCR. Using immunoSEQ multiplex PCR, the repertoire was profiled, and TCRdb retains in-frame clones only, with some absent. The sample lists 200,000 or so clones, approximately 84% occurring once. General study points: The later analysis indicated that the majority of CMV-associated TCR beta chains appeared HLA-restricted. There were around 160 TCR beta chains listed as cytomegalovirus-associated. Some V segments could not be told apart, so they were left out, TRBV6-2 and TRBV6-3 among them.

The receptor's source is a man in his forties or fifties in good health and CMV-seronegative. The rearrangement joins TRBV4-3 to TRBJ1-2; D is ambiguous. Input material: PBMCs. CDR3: CASSHRELHGYTF. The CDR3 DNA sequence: TGCGCCAGCAGCCACCGGGAATTGCATGGCTACACCTTC.